The TCR beta chain under discussion was sequenced for a study of blood T cells in healthy people across ages. It was with a sample-barcoded 5' primer and a J-beta primer mix that a second PCR of about 6 to 12 cycles was run. A single record per CDR3 protein comes from TCRdb applying MiXCR to the 5' RACE reads. The table records 650,000 to 1,000,000 distinct CDR3 sequences, roughly 35% of them present only once. This clonotype was seen more than once but under ten times. Deletions cut 6 bases from V and 1 base from J, with 15 bases between. CDR3 length: 14 amino acids. The germline V gene has CDR1 SQVTM and CDR2 ANQGSEA.

The gene calls are TRBV29-1 and TRBJ1-1; D call uncertain. The TCR comes from a man aged 18 to 30 in good health. Source material: blood. The CDR3 DNA is TGCAGCGTCCACTCTAGAAGACGGAACACTGAAGCTTTCTTT. It yields the protein CSVHSRRRNTEAFF.